What follows are 5 T cell receptor beta chains derived from one specimen sequenced in a study of blood T cell repertoires in COVID-19. Sequencing was performed with immunoSEQ multiplex PCR; in TCRdb, only in-frame clones are kept and a portion is missing. This sample has around 180,000 clones, with 83% found just once. Specimen: peripheral blood. The receptors come from a human donor in a cohort sampled during active COVID-19.

The rearrangement joins TRBV27 to TRBJ1-5, with a weak D call TRBD1 (6 bases). Germline assignment: CDR1 MNHEY and CDR2 SMNVEV (reference sequence). The CDR3 consists of 13 residues. Trimming took 7 bases from V and 6 from J, leaving 13 bases between them. The CDR3 spells CASTSRGGQPQHF. CDR3 DNA sequence: TGTGCCAGCACTAGCAGGGGTGGTCAGCCCCAGCATTTT.

The genes are TRBV27 and TRBJ2-7, with 8 bases identical to TRBD1. Germline CDR1 reads MNHEY; CDR2 reads SMNVEV (reference sequence). The junction had 13 bases not matched to a gene; V was cut back by 6 bases and J by 3 bases. The CDR3 covers 16 residues. The CDR3 protein is CASSPNIRGRDYEQYF. In DNA form, the CDR3 reads TGTGCCAGCAGCCCGAACATCAGGGGGCGGGACTACGAGCAGTACTTC.

V is TRBV11-2 and J is TRBJ1-1; D ambiguous. Germline lookup yields CDR1 SGHAT and CDR2 FQNNGV. V was cut by 5 bases and J by 1 base, with 11 bases left in between. CDR3 size: 14 residues. DNA for the CDR3: TGTGCCAGCAGCGCTCAGACAAGGAACACTGAAGCTTTCTTT. Its translation: CASSAQTRNTEAFF. The whole variable domain, remainder taken from reference TRBV11-2 and TRBJ1-1, is EAGVAQSPRYKIIEKRQSVAFWCNPISGHATLYWYQQILGQGPKLLIQFQNNGVVDDSQLPKDRFSAERLKGVDSTLKIQPAKLEDSAVYLCASSAQTRNTEAFFGQGTRLTVV.

The chain couples TRBV5-4 to TRBJ1-2; no clear D gene. Between the trimmed V and J ends, which lost 3 bases and 13 bases, there was a span of 16 bases. This CDR3 has 12 amino acids. The germline CDR1 and CDR2 sequences are SGHNT and YYREEE (reference sequence). CDR3 in amino acids: CASSSTGEGATF. Here the CDR3 DNA reads TGTGCCAGCAGCTCGACGGGAGAGGGTGCCACCTTC.

The chain carries TRBV6-5 and TRBJ1-2; the D gene is possibly TRBD1 (5 bases). Per the germline V gene, CDR1 is MNHEY and CDR2 is SVGAGI. CDR3 size: 14 residues. The V and J ends lost 2 bases and 3 bases respectively, with 10 bases between them. CDR3 sequence reads: CASSYGAGHYGYTF. In DNA form, the CDR3 reads TGTGCCAGCAGTTACGGGGCAGGACACTATGGCTACACCTTC.